This T cell receptor (beta chain) emerged from a study of cytomegalovirus exposure and HLA in healthy donors. Here immunoSEQ multiplex PCR was the method, and the copy in TCRdb shows in-frame clones only, minus some. The sample includes some 130,000 clones, approximately 92% of them seen just once. A note on this clone: The antigen is undetermined.

The germline V and J ends were trimmed by 3 bases and 3 bases, with 14 bases remaining between them. This CDR3 comprises 15 residues. Germline values: CDR1 MGHDK, CDR2 SYGVNS. Study conclusions and caveats: Researchers catalogued some 160 TCR beta chains as cytomegalovirus-associated.

The specimen sequenced was PBMCs. This receptor was taken from a young woman in good health and CMV-seronegative. The chain couples TRBV25-1 to TRBJ1-1; D may be TRBD1 (5 bases). The CDR3, as DNA: TGTGCCAGCAGTGATCCACGGACGGGGGACACTGAAGCTTTCTTT. Protein sequence: CASSDPRTGDTEAFF.